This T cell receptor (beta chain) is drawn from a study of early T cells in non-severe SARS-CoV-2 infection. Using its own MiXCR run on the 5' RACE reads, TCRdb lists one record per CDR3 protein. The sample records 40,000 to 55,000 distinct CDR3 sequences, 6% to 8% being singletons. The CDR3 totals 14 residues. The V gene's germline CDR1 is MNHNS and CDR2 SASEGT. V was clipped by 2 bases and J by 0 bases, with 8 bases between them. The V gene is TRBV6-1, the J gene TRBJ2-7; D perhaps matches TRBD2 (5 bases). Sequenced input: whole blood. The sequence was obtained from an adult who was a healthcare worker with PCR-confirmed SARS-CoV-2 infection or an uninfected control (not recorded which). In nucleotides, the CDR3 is TGTGCCAGCAGTGAATTAGGGAGCTCCTACGAGCAGTACTTC. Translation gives CASSELGSSYEQYF.